This is a list of T cell receptor beta chains from one sample in a study of control samples from healthy donors and cancer patients. TCRdb's table, derived via immunoSEQ multiplex PCR, lists solely in-frame clones and lacks some. This table has roughly 180,000 clones, around 90% appearing once. Sequenced input: blood. The receptors stem from a middle-aged woman in good health. The CDR3 runs from the conserved cysteine through the conserved F or W. The D gene is left open where the match is weak. Where a row states a size, it is once, few, many or the class of an expanded clone; other rows omit it.

j_call clone_size v_call d_call cdr3_aa cdr3_nt
TRBJ1-3 - TRBV21-1 - CASNPRQSWLNKVGGNTIYF TGTGCCAGCAACCCCCGGCAATCTTGGCTTAACAAAGTGGGGGGAAACACCATATATTTT
TRBJ2-3 - TRBV3-1/TRBV3-2 TRBD2 CASSPTSGGADTQYF TGTGCCAGCAGCCCGACTAGCGGGGGGGCAGATACGCAGTATTTT
TRBJ2-3 - TRBV9 TRBD2 CASSGVLAGAQDTQYF TGTGCCAGCAGCGGCGTGCTAGCGGGGGCCCAGGATACGCAGTATTTT
TRBJ2-2 - TRBV2 - CASRKWSGEGNRGAVF TGTGCCAGCAGGAAGTGGTCAGGGGAGGGAAACCGGGGGGCTGTTTTT
TRBJ2-5 - TRBV12-3/TRBV12-4 - CASSSAQETQYF TGTGCCAGCAGTTCCGCCCAAGAGACCCAGTACTTC
TRBJ2-7 - TRBV7-9 - CASSPWSGAGEQYF TGTGCCAGCAGCCCCTGGTCAGGGGCGGGGGAGCAGTACTTC
TRBJ2-7 - TRBV18 - CASSLIDSPLEQYF TGTGCCAGCTCACTTATCGACAGTCCCCTCGAGCAGTACTTC
TRBJ1-3 - TRBV4-2 - CASSQPGGRFYSGNTIYF TGTGCCAGCAGCCAACCTGGCGGGAGATTTTACTCTGGAAACACCATATATTTT
TRBJ1-6 - TRBV24-1 - CATSDLLTGDHNSPLHF TGTGCCACCAGTGATTTGTTAACAGGAGATCATAATTCACCCCTCCACTTT
TRBJ1-5 - TRBV4-1 TRBD1 CASSQDLDRGRQPQHF TGCGCCAGCAGCCAAGATCTCGACAGGGGGCGTCAGCCCCAGCATTTT
TRBJ2-1 - TRBV10-3 - CAISEGSPLAYNEQFF TGTGCCATCAGTGAGGGCAGCCCCTTAGCCTACAATGAGCAGTTCTTC
TRBJ2-7 - TRBV6-5 - CASSYTGRSSYEQYF TGTGCCAGCAGTTACACGGGACGGAGCTCCTACGAGCAGTACTTC
TRBJ1-1 - TRBV11-2 - CASSPSEVNTEAFF TGTGCCAGCAGCCCCTCCGAGGTGAACACTGAAGCTTTCTTT
TRBJ2-2 - TRBV19 - CASAATGELFF TGTGCCAGTGCGGCGACCGGGGAGCTGTTTTTT
TRBJ2-7 - TRBV6-5 TRBD2 CASSSRLAGGRREQYF TGTGCCAGCAGTTCGAGACTAGCGGGGGGGCGCCGAGAGCAGTACTTC
TRBJ1-1 - TRBV23-1 - CASSQSMGKGENTEAFF TGCGCCAGCAGTCAATCGATGGGGAAGGGAGAGAACACTGAAGCTTTCTTT
TRBJ2-5 once TRBV5-1 TRBD2 CASSRGTSGGETQYF TGCGCCAGCAGCCGAGGGACTAGCGGGGGAGAGACCCAGTACTTC
TRBJ2-5 once TRBV4-1 TRBD2 CASSQEAGGEGIQETQYF TGCGCCAGCAGCCAAGAGGCGGGGGGCGAGGGGATCCAAGAGACCCAGTACTTC
TRBJ2-1 - TRBV7-9 TRBD2 CASSFKLAEVGEQFF TGTGCCAGCAGCTTCAAGCTAGCGGAAGTCGGTGAGCAGTTCTTC
TRBJ1-1 - TRBV6-5 TRBD1 CASIPLDRAGTEAFF TGTGCCAGCATTCCGTTGGACAGGGCAGGCACTGAAGCTTTCTTT
TRBJ1-2 - TRBV5-1 TRBD1 CASSLGPQGAGYGHTF TGCGCCAGCAGCTTGGGACCACAGGGGGCTGGCTATGGCCACACCTTC
TRBJ2-3 - TRBV11-2 - CASSLEGTTDTQYF TGTGCCAGCAGCTTAGAGGGCACCACAGATACGCAGTATTTT
TRBJ2-7 - TRBV11-2 - CASSLGPITSHEQYF TGTGCCAGCAGCTTAGGGCCCATTACCTCCCACGAGCAGTACTTC
TRBJ1-3 once TRBV5-5 - CASLLSGALSGNTIYF TGTGCCAGCCTACTCTCCGGGGCGCTTTCTGGAAACACCATATATTTT
TRBJ2-2 few TRBV19 TRBD1 CASRSGTGGTGELFF TGTGCCAGTAGATCCGGGACAGGGGGAACCGGGGAGCTGTTTTTT
TRBJ1-2 - TRBV7-2 TRBD1 CASSVDRGLRSYTF TGTGCCAGCAGCGTCGACAGGGGGCTACGGAGCTACACCTTC
TRBJ2-2 - TRBV7-9 TRBD2 CASSSRAGANTGELFF TGTGCCAGCAGCTCTAGAGCGGGGGCGAACACCGGGGAGCTGTTTTTT
TRBJ2-4 - TRBV10-1 - CASRTAKNIQYF TGCGCCAGTCGTACGGCCAAAAACATTCAGTACTTC
TRBJ2-1 - TRBV7-9 TRBD2 CASSLRSGGASEQFF TGTGCCAGCAGCTTGCGTAGCGGGGGGGCTAGTGAGCAGTTCTTC
TRBJ1-5 - TRBV23-1 TRBD1 CASRAKLDRDYQPQHF TGCGCCAGCAGGGCTAAGCTTGACAGGGATTATCAGCCCCAGCATTTT
TRBJ1-6 - TRBV9 - CASSLRASADLNSPLHF TGTGCCAGCAGCCTACGGGCCTCCGCCGATCTTAATTCACCCCTCCACTTT
TRBJ1-2 - TRBV11-2 TRBD1 CASSLDRGGTYGYTF TGTGCCAGCAGCCTAGACAGGGGTGGGACCTATGGCTACACCTTC
TRBJ2-2 few TRBV7-9 - CASSYNTGELFF TGTGCCAGCAGCTATAATACCGGGGAGCTGTTTTTT
TRBJ2-1 - TRBV6-5 - CASSYRGTQRSEQFF TGTGCCAGCAGTTACAGAGGGACTCAAAGGAGTGAGCAGTTCTTC